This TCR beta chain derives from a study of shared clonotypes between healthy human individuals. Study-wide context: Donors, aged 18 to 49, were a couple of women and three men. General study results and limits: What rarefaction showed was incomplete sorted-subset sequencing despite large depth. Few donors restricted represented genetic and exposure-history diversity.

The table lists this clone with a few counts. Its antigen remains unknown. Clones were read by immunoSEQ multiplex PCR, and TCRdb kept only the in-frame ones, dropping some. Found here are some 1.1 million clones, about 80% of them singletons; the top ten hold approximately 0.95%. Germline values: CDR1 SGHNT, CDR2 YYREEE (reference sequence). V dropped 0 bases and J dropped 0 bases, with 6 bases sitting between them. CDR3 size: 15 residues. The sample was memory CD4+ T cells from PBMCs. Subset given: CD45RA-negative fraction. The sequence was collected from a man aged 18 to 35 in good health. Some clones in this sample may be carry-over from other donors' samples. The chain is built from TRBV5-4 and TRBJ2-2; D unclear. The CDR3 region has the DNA TGTGCCAGCAGCTTGGGGGCTACGAACACCGGGGAGCTGTTTTTT. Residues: CASSLGATNTGELFF.